This section outlines one TCR beta chain sequence together with its context. The data were taken from a study of blood T cell repertoires in COVID-19. About the study: COVID-19 samples from acute and convalescent phases originated in the United States, Italy and Spain. From T cells, B-cell-depleted T cells, or PBMCs came the material, which was cDNA or gDNA.

V lost 2 bases, J lost 0 bases, and 3 bases stayed unmatched. CDR1 and CDR2 from the germline V gene are WNHNN and SYGVQD (reference sequence). The length of the CDR3 is 16 residues. Clones were sequenced by immunoSEQ multiplex PCR, and TCRdb holds only the in-frame ones, with some missing. The repertoire holds 120,000 to 150,000 clones, with around 83% as singletons. The sequence came from a woman in her 50s in a cohort sampled during active or convalescent COVID-19. The V and J genes are TRBV10-1 and TRBJ2-3; 9 positions match TRBD2. The sequenced sample was peripheral blood. Written as DNA, the CDR3 is TGCGCCAGCAGTGAGGCCGGGACTAGCAGCACAGATACGCAGTATTTT. Translated, it gives CASSEAGTSSTDTQYF.